This T cell receptor (beta chain) was identified in a study of regulatory T cells in long-lasting Graves disease. HTBI primers from iRepertoire and Arm-PCR of CDR3 regions yielded the TCR beta libraries. TCRdb itself ran the multiplex PCR reads through MiXCR, one entry per CDR3 protein. The sample shows 500,000 to 700,000 distinct CDR3 sequences, 30% of them seen only once. Time point noted: persistent/refractory GD, antithyroid drugs over 5 years with positive TRAb. The authors made the TCR library using RNA they extracted from PBMCs. American Thyroid Association guidelines served as the basis for diagnosing Graves' disease. General study results and limits: Persistent disease was characterized by preferential usage of TRBV28, TRBJ1-2 and TRBJ2-5. Persistent patients shared more public clonotypes (over 2,500) than new patients (about 960). Rather than thyroid tissue, only peripheral blood underwent study.

Germline assignment: CDR1 MDHEN and CDR2 SYDVKM. The ends were cut back, 3 bases at V and 7 bases at J, with 16 bases in the middle. The CDR3 length is 15 residues. Ten or more counts support this clonotype. Its matching antigen is unknown. The TCR was taken from a female donor with Graves disease. J is TRBJ1-5 and V is TRBV28; tentative D call: TRBD1 (5 bases). The starting material was peripheral blood mononuclear cells (PBMCs), obtained when the disease was refractory, from a patient treated with antithyroid drugs. CDR3 coding DNA: TGTGCCAGCAGTTTTCCGGGGCCGAGCTCCCAGCCCCAGCATTTT. Translating gives CASSFPGPSSQPQHF. Based on the CDR3 plus reference TRBV28 and TRBJ1-5, the full variable domain is DVKVTQSSRYLVKRTGEKVFLECVQDMDHENMFWYRQDPGLGLRLIYFSYDVKMKEKGDIPEGYSVSREKKERFSLILESASTNQTSMYLCASSFPGPSSQPQHFGDGTRLSIL.